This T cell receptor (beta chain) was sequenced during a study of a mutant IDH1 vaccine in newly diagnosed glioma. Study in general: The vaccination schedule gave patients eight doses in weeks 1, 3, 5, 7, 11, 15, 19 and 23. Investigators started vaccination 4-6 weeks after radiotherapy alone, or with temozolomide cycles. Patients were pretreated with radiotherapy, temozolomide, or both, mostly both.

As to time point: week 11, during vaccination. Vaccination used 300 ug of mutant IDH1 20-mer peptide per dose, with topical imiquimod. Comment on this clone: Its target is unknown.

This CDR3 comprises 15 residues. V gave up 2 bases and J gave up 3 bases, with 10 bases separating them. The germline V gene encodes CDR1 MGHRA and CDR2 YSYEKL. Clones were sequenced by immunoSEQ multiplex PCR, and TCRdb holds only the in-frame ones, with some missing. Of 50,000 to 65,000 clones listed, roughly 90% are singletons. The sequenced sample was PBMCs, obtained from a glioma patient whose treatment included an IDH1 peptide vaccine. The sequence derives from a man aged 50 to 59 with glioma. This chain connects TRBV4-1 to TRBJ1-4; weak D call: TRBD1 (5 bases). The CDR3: CASSQSGGSNEKLFF. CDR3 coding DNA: TGCGCCAGCAGCCAATCTGGGGGATCTAATGAAAAACTGTTTTTT.